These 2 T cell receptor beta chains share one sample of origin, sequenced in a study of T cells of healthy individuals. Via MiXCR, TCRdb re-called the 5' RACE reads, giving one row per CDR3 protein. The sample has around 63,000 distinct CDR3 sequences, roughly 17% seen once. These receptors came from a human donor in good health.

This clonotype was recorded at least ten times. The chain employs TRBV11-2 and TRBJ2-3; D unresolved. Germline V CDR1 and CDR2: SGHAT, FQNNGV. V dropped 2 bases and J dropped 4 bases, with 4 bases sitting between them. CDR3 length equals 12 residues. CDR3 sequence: CASSLNADTQYF. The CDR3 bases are TGTGCCAGCAGCTTAAACGCAGATACGCAGTATTTT.

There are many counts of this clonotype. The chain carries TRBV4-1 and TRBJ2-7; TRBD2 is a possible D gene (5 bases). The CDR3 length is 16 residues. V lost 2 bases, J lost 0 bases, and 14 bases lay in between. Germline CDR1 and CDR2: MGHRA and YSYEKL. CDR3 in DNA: TGCGCCAGCAGCCAAAGAGAGGGCACGGTCTCCTACGAGCAGTACTTC. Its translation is CASSQREGTVSYEQYF.